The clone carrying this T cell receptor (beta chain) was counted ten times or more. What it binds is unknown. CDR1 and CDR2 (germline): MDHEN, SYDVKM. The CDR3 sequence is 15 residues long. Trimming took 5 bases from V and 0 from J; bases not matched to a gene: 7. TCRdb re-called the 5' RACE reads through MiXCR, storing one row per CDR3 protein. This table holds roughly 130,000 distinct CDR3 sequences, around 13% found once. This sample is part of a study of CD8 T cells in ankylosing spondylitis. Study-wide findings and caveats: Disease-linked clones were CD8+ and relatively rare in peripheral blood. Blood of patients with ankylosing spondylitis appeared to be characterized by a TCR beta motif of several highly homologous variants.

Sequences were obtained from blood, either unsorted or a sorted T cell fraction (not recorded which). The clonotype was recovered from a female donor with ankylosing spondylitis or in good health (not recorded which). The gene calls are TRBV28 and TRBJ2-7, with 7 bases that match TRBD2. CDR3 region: CASSPWRGSSYEQYF. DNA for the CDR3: TGTGCCAGCAGTCCCTGGCGGGGGAGCTCCTACGAGCAGTACTTC.